The 14 T cell receptor beta chains below all came from one sample that was sequenced in a study of shared clonotypes between healthy human individuals. Naive CD8 cells, CD45RO-negative and positively selected for CCR7, excluded terminally differentiated effector memory CD45RA+ cells. The table came from immunoSEQ multiplex PCR; TCRdb's copy has only in-frame clones and leaves some out. This sample yields 2 million or so clones, of which 85% to 95% are seen a single time; around 1.1% belongs to the top ten. Sequencing input: naive CD8+ T cells sorted from blood. These receptors all come from a man between 18 and 35 years old in good health.

A note on this clone: The same CDR3 arises from other DNA sequences in this sample as well. The V call is TRBV7-8, the J call TRBJ2-1; the D is unclear. Germline V lookup: CDR1 SGHVS, CDR2 FQNEAQ. The CDR3 has 15 amino acids. The ends were cut back, 5 bases at V and 0 bases at J, with 11 bases in the middle. DNA of the CDR3: TGTGCCAGCAGCCCCACTGGCGGCTCCTACAATGAGCAGTTCTTC. It encodes CASSPTGGSYNEQFF.

The V and J genes are TRBV28 and TRBJ2-7; 7 bases align to TRBD2. The V gene's germline CDR1 is MDHEN and CDR2 SYDVKM. The junction had 11 bases not matched to a gene; V was cut back by 4 bases and J by 2 bases. This CDR3 is 16 amino acids long. CDR3 protein: CASSSEGRDFTYEQYF. The CDR3 nucleotides are TGTGCCAGCAGTTCAGAGGGGAGGGACTTCACCTACGAGCAGTACTTC.

With regard to this clone: This sample also contains other DNA sequences that code for the same CDR3. J is TRBJ2-7 and V is TRBV27; D might be TRBD2 (5 bases). Germline V lookup: CDR1 MNHEY, CDR2 SMNVEV (reference sequence). V was clipped by 3 bases and J by 2 bases, with 8 bases between them. The CDR3 sequence is 13 residues long. CDR3 sequence: CASSLRDAYEQYF. CDR3 DNA sequence: TGTGCCAGCAGTTTGAGGGATGCCTACGAGCAGTACTTC.

The chain links TRBV6-6 to TRBJ2-2, with TRBD2 as a possible D gene (6 bases). Trimming left V 6 bases short and J 9 bases short, with 11 bases between. The germline gives CDR1 MNHNY, CDR2 SVGAGI (reference sequence). The CDR3 totals 12 residues. The CDR3 region is CASRVADWELFF. DNA of the CDR3: TGTGCCAGCAGGGTAGCGGATTGGGAGCTGTTTTTT.

This sequence joins TRBV7-6 and TRBJ2-3, with D unclear. From germline, CDR1 is SGHVS and CDR2 FNYEAQ. Trimming stripped 5 bases from V and 5 bases from J, with 14 bases between. The CDR3 is 14 residues long. The CDR3 protein is CASSLGFGGDTQYF. The CDR3, as DNA: TGTGCCAGCAGCCTGGGCTTCGGCGGAGATACGCAGTATTTT. The full variable domain, in which reference TRBV7-6 and TRBJ2-3 provide the parts outside the CDR3, is GAGVSQSPRYKVTKRGQDVALRCDPISGHVSLYWYRQALGQGPEFLTYFNYEAQQDKSGLPNDRFSAERPEGSISTLTIQRTEQRDSAMYRCASSLGFGGDTQYFGPGTRLTVL.

The J gene is TRBJ2-5, the V gene TRBV5-1; TRBD2 matches at 8 bases. CDR3 size: 15 residues. Germline lookup yields CDR1 SGHRS and CDR2 YFSETQ. The ends lost 4 bases at V and 2 bases at J; junction bases unmatched: 7. CDR3 nucleotides: TGCGCCAGCAGCCCCGAGGGCGGGAGGCAAGAGACCCAGTACTTC. Translated: CASSPEGGRQETQYF.

Points on this clone: Other DNA variants within this sample encode the same CDR3. V and J are TRBV5-6 and TRBJ1-2; D gene uncertain. The V gene's germline CDR1 is SGHDT and CDR2 YYEEEE. The CDR3 length is 12 residues. V dropped 3 bases and J dropped 3 bases, with 6 bases sitting between them. This CDR3 is CASSSGDYGYTF. The CDR3, as DNA: TGTGCCAGCAGCTCCGGAGACTATGGCTACACCTTC.

The chain couples TRBV7-9 to TRBJ1-4; TRBD1 aligns across 9 bases. V gave up 5 bases and J gave up 1 base; unmatched junction bases: 5. CDR3 size: 16 residues. Germline V lookup: CDR1 SEHNR, CDR2 FQNEAQ (reference sequence). In DNA form, the CDR3 reads TGTGCCAGCAGCCCGGGACAGGGCGGAACTAATGAAAAACTGTTTTTT. Translation gives CASSPGQGGTNEKLFF.

This chain uses TRBV7-6 with TRBJ2-5; TRBD2 aligns across 13 bases. Looked up from germline, CDR1 is SGHVS and CDR2 is FNYEAQ. This CDR3 contains 15 residues. J lost 7 bases, V lost 4 bases, and 6 bases had no gene match. The CDR3 loop is CASSSGTSGKGTQYF. The CDR3 region has the DNA TGTGCCAGCAGCTCAGGGACTAGCGGGAAGGGGACCCAGTACTTC.

The chain couples TRBV14 to TRBJ2-7; TRBD1 matches 9 bases. Looked up from germline, CDR1 is SGHDN and CDR2 is FVKESK. The CDR3 runs 19 residues. V lost 3 bases to trimming and J lost 3 bases; unmatched junction nucleotides: 18. The CDR3 DNA reads TGTGCCAGCAGCCATGGGATGGACAGGGGCACCTCGGTTAACTACGAGCAGTACTTC. This sequence encodes CASSHGMDRGTSVNYEQYF.

The chain is built from TRBV2 and TRBJ1-1; D is undetermined. The CDR3 is 18 amino acids. Germline V CDR1 and CDR2: SNHLY, FYNNEI. V lost 3 bases and J 4 bases, leaving 24 bases between the germline ends. The CDR3: CASSDAVDEWVFGTEAFF. Here the CDR3 DNA reads TGTGCCAGCAGTGACGCGGTCGACGAATGGGTATTCGGCACTGAAGCTTTCTTT.

The chain joins TRBV7-9 to TRBJ2-5, with 10 bases fitting TRBD1. After removal of 0 bases from V and 5 bases from J, the junction contained 6 bases not matched to a gene. The CDR3 is 16 residues long. The germline CDR1 and CDR2 sequences are SEHNR and FQNEAQ (reference sequence). The CDR3 DNA is TGTGCCAGCAGCTTAGCTCCCGGGACAGGGGTCGAGACCCAGTACTTC. Encoded protein: CASSLAPGTGVETQYF.

V usage is TRBV2 and J usage is TRBJ2-2, with D tentatively TRBD2 (6 bases). Trimming left V 0 bases short and J 5 bases short, with 13 bases between. Germline-derived CDR1 and CDR2 are SNHLY and FYNNEI. The CDR3 spans 16 residues. The CDR3 DNA reads TGTGCCAGCAGTGAAGCGGGACTTACTTGGACCGGGGAGCTGTTTTTT. As protein: CASSEAGLTWTGELFF.

The CDR3 nucleotides are TGTGCCAGCAGTTACTCGGGGCAGGGTAGGGACTACGAGCAGTACTTC. Its protein product is CASSYSGQGRDYEQYF. The chain combines TRBV6-6 with TRBJ2-7; weak D call: TRBD1 (5 bases). The V end lost 0 bases, the J end lost 3 bases, and 15 bases lay between the germline ends. The CDR3 runs 16 residues. CDR1 is MNHNY and CDR2 is SVGAGI in the germline V gene (reference sequence).